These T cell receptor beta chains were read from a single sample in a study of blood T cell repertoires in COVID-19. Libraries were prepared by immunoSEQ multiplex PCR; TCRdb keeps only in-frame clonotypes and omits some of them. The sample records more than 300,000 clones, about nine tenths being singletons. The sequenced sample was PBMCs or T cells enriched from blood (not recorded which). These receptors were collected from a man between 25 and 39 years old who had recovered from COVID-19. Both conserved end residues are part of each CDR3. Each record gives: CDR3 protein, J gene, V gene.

CDR3: CASSLREGASSPLHF; J: TRBJ1-6; V: TRBV11-2
CDR3: CASRGGNQPQHF; J: TRBJ1-5; V: TRBV12-3/TRBV12-4
CDR3: CATSDQTGADQPQHF; J: TRBJ1-5; V: TRBV24-1
CDR3: CATSDWAGTSGTLEQFF; J: TRBJ2-1; V: TRBV24-1
CDR3: CASSLDRDSTQHF; J: TRBJ1-5; V: TRBV7-8
CDR3: CASSLGAGGYTF; J: TRBJ1-2; V: TRBV25-1
CDR3: CASFSSEGRFSTEAFF; J: TRBJ1-1; V: TRBV18
CDR3: CASRKDRGGYEQYF; J: TRBJ2-7; V: TRBV6-5
CDR3: CAITSREGQPQHF; J: TRBJ1-5; V: TRBV10-3
CDR3: CASSWGQSRDYGYTF; J: TRBJ1-2; V: TRBV28
CDR3: CASSRNTVYIYNQPQHF; J: TRBJ1-5; V: TRBV28
CDR3: CASSLGDRRGYEQYF; J: TRBJ2-7; V: TRBV7-2
CDR3: CASSYSGGAYNSPLHF; J: TRBJ1-6; V: TRBV6-5
CDR3: CASSLGLIQETQYF; J: TRBJ2-5; V: TRBV7-9
CDR3: CASSEAANTGELFF; J: TRBJ2-2; V: TRBV2
CDR3: CASLPLAGEETDTQYF; J: TRBJ2-3; V: TRBV7-8
CDR3: CAWDSGQGLKRAFF; J: TRBJ1-1; V: TRBV30
CDR3: CAISDLMNTEAFF; J: TRBJ1-1; V: TRBV10-3
CDR3: CASSNGVHAPLHF; J: TRBJ1-6; V: TRBV19
CDR3: CASSEGQGLAAFF; J: TRBJ1-1; V: TRBV7-8
CDR3: CASSETGAYEQYF; J: TRBJ2-7; V: TRBV2
CDR3: CASSLHPGTGDDQYF; J: TRBJ2-4; V: TRBV5-1
CDR3: CASSLELAGGLDTQYF; J: TRBJ2-3; V: TRBV5-4
CDR3: CASSPGGRFNQPQHF; J: TRBJ1-5; V: TRBV7-8
CDR3: CASSIVQGRQPQHF; J: TRBJ1-5; V: TRBV19
CDR3: CASSQSRQGTEAFF; J: TRBJ1-1; V: TRBV4-2
CDR3: CSVEAREGNTIYF; J: TRBJ1-3; V: TRBV29-1
CDR3: CASSLGGQVNQPQHF; J: TRBJ1-5; V: TRBV5-1
CDR3: CATSGTGSNYGYTF; J: TRBJ1-2; V: TRBV24-1
CDR3: CAWSVNREREQYF; J: TRBJ2-7; V: TRBV30
CDR3: CASSLVGGTAYEQYF; J: TRBJ2-7; V: TRBV5-1
CDR3: CASKTTSGITDTQYF; J: TRBJ2-3; V: TRBV6-5
CDR3: CASSISGTEFYEQYF; J: TRBJ2-7; V: TRBV19
CDR3: CASSLRRVNTEAFF; J: TRBJ1-1; V: TRBV13
CDR3: CASSYSTGGSYEQYF; J: TRBJ2-7; V: TRBV6-7
CDR3: CASTPGQTNSGANVLTF; J: TRBJ2-6; V: TRBV5-4
CDR3: CASRPPGQGKSYEQYF; J: TRBJ2-7; V: TRBV11-2
CDR3: CASSRPREEAEAFF; J: TRBJ1-1; V: TRBV14
CDR3: CASSYGVEGAIGYTF; J: TRBJ1-2; V: TRBV6-2/TRBV6-3
CDR3: CATSDFSGAHNEQFF; J: TRBJ2-1; V: TRBV24-1